By share, the clone carrying this TCR beta chain counts as medium-sized (0.01 to 0.1%). The sample originates from a study of OX40 agonist ivuxolimab in advanced cancers. The CDR3 covers 13 residues. V was trimmed by 0 bases and J by 4 bases, leaving 7 bases between them. Germline CDR1 SGDLS, CDR2 YYNGEE. The assay was immunoSEQ multiplex PCR, and TCRdb's table has in-frame clones only and misses some. The sample has approximately 20,000 clones, around 77% seen once; the top ten hold 15% to 20%. This sequence originates from an adult with an advanced solid tumor such as melanoma, head and neck, liver or kidney cancer. The source material was CD4+ or CD8+ T cells sorted from blood, sampled in a trial of the OX40 agonist ivuxolimab. The chain combines TRBV9 with TRBJ1-1; D gene ambiguous. DNA of the CDR3: TGTGCCAGCAGCGTAGCAGAGTCCACTGAAGCTTTCTTT. Translating it yields CASSVAESTEAFF.